The sequence of this T cell receptor (beta chain) was determined in a study of blood T cell repertoires in COVID-19 (dated by TCRdb to the early 2020s). Broadly, across the study: The collaborator samples originated in the United States, Italy and Spain and spanned the acute and convalescent phases of COVID-19. The prospective study material was composed of cDNA or gDNA derived from T cells, B-cell-depleted T cells, or PBMCs. Deeply sampled blood TCRbeta repertoires from subjects exposed to, actively infected with, or recovered from COVID-19 were included in the dataset. A freely available public database, intended as a resource for researchers studying the immune response to SARS-CoV-2, is where the repertoires were released. The samples were drawn from two sources: the first 160 participants of the ongoing ImmuneRACE study, and fewer than 1,500 subjects contributed by 6 global collaborators. Sample metadata almost always included a de-identified subject ID, COVID-19 status, age in years and sex. Where HLA class I and class II types were available, the types were taken from metadata supplied by the sample provider, not from assay-based typing.

General conclusions and limits of the study: The amount of clinical and demographic metadata varied by source and participant and was provided uncurated.

Participants in the prospective study were aged about 18 to 89 years, lived in some 24 United States geographic areas, and enrolled through a virtual design. In the prospective study, cohorts were assigned on the basis of participant-reported clinical history obtained from a screening survey and a study questionnaire. Recovered participants in ImmuneRACE Cohort 3 were defined by two consecutive negative NP/OP PCR tests, clearance by a healthcare professional, or resolution of symptoms. Each participant in the prospective study had whole blood, serum and a nasopharyngeal or oropharyngeal swab collected by mobile phlebotomists. Prospective study participants could optionally give additional blood draws and questionnaires over a 2-month period. Prospective study blood samples were shipped either frozen or at room temperature before DNA extraction. Based on the germline V gene, the CDR1 and CDR2 sequences are SGHDT and YYEEEE. The CDR3 covers 16 residues, taking in both the cysteine and the phenylalanine. The only DNA kept is the CDR3, 48 bases in frame from the first base. Trimming at the junction amounts to 0 bases on V and 6 bases on J, and the germline ends lie 15 bases apart.

With regard to this clone: It lacks a known antigen. No base-level quality is on record; no much larger clone is a single base apart.

TCRbeta CDR3 regions were amplified from genomic DNA using the immunoSEQ Assay, a bias-controlled multiplex PCR. From the authors' description of their analysis: The number of nucleated cells in each sample was estimated from the amplification of reference gene primers within the assay. To quantify the absolute abundance of each unique TCRbeta CDR3 rearrangement, sequence reads were collapsed and filtered. For each sample, productive Simpson clonality was calculated as the square root of Simpson's diversity index over productive rearrangements. TCRdb carries this immuneACCESS record with in-frame sequences only. Its versions omit some clonotypes, under half of them owing to an unresolved V gene in the studies checked, with the rest unexplained. V and J calls and clone size come straight from that table; D and trimming were deduced from the DNA. Recorded for this sample are 180,000 or so clones; around 80% of them occurred a single time. Roughly 13% of the sample lies in the top ten.

The sequencing input was PBMCs or T cells enriched from blood (not recorded which). This sequence originates from a woman aged 55-69 years who had recovered from COVID-19. Here the chain combines TRBV5-6 and TRBJ1-4, and the D gene may be TRBD1, 6 bases matching. The CDR3 protein sequence reads: CASSLGTAGGYEKLFF. The DNA reads as follows: TGTGCCAGCAGCTTGGGGACAGCTGGCGGCTATGAAAAACTGTTTTTT. Reference TRBV5-6 and TRBJ1-4 proteins supply the regions before and after the CDR3; the full variable domain is: DAGVTQSPTHLIKTRGQQVTLRCSPKSGHDTVSWYQQALGQGPQFIFQYYEEEERQRGNFPDRFSGHQFPNYSSELNVNALLLGDSALYLCASSLGTAGGYEKLFFGSGTQLSVL.